This record covers a single TCR beta chain. Antigen specificity is unknown. With a J-beta primer mix and a sample-barcoded 5' primer, a second PCR ran about 7 to 11 cycles. One entry per CDR3 protein, called by TCRdb with MiXCR from the 5' RACE reads. Seen here are about 800,000 distinct CDR3 sequences, about 47% observed once, and the top ten hold 15% to 20%. Every donor gave approximately 10 milliliters of peripheral blood. The CDR3 sequence is 18 residues long. V lost 5 bases and J 0 bases, leaving 17 bases between the germline ends. Per germline, CDR1 SGHTA and CDR2 FQGNSA. The sample originates from a study of blood T cells in healthy people across ages. Regarding the study as a whole: While age rose, TCR beta diversity per million T cells dropped in a roughly linear way.

What was sequenced was blood. This sequence was found in an older man in good health. V is TRBV7-2 and J is TRBJ2-6; D gene ambiguous. CDR3 region: CASSPFFRASSGANVLTF. The CDR3 DNA reads TGTGCCAGCAGCCCCTTCTTCCGGGCTTCCTCTGGGGCCAACGTCCTGACTTTC.